Each of the 26 T cell receptor beta chains below was sequenced from the same sample in a study of T cell responses to AZD1222 COVID-19 vaccine. Profiling relied on immunoSEQ multiplex PCR, and the TCRdb table lists in-frame clones only, not all of them. The sample contains about 140,000 clones, more than 80% of which appear only once. This material consisted of peripheral blood, taken on day 0 of AZD1222 vaccination. The receptors originated from an adult in good health.

The chain is built from TRBV21-1 and TRBJ2-7; the D call in the table, TRBD2, was not verified against the DNA. TRBV21-1 is noted as a pseudogene. This CDR3 contains 17 residues. Here the CDR3 DNA reads TGTGCCAGCAGCAAAGAAGGAAGAGGGCGGAACTCCTACGAGCAGTACTTC. Residues: CASSKEGRGRNSYEQYF.

V gene TRBV10-3 combines with J gene TRBJ2-1; 7 positions agree with TRBD1. The ends lost 5 bases at V and 10 bases at J; junction bases unmatched: 14. The germline V gene encodes CDR1 ENHRY and CDR2 SYGVKD. The CDR3 contains 15 residues. CDR3 in amino acids: CAISPHTTGMEEQFF. The CDR3 nucleotides read TGTGCCATCAGTCCTCATACGACAGGGATGGAGGAGCAGTTCTTC.

Only one count was recorded for this clone. In nucleotides, the CDR3 is TGTGCCAGTAGTATCGGAGGGGGGACTGGAAACACCATATATTTT. Residues: CASSIGGGTGNTIYF. The chain joins TRBV19 to TRBJ1-3; the D gene is possibly TRBD1 (6 bases). The V gene's germline CDR1 is LNHDA and CDR2 SQIVND (reference sequence). Trimming left V 3 bases short and J 2 bases short, with 11 bases between. This CDR3 has 15 residues.

The chain recombines TRBV5-6 with TRBJ1-2; D is unclear. Trimming took off 2 bases at V and 7 bases at J, with 12 bases between the two ends. This CDR3 region has 13 residues. Germline assignment: CDR1 SGHDT and CDR2 YYEEEE. CDR3 loop: CASSLSRKGGYTF. The CDR3 nucleotides are TGTGCCAGCAGCTTATCCAGGAAGGGTGGCTACACCTTC.

This clone appeared once. The chain links TRBV4-2 to TRBJ1-2; 8 bases fit TRBD1. The J segment lost 5 bases and the V segment lost 1 base, leaving 9 bases of the junction unmatched. The germline V gene encodes CDR1 LGHNA and CDR2 YNFKEQ. This CDR3 is 16 amino acids long. The CDR3: CASSQGARTGRYGYTF. The CDR3 DNA reads TGTGCCAGCAGCCAAGGGGCTCGGACAGGGAGGTATGGCTACACCTTC.

J is TRBJ1-2 and V is TRBV2; D may be TRBD1 (6 bases). The V gene lost 3 bases and the J gene lost 8 bases, with 16 bases spanning the gap. There are 14 residues in the CDR3. CDR1 is SNHLY and CDR2 is FYNNEI in the germline V gene. The CDR3 nucleotides are TGTGCCAGCAGTGAGGGGGGGCGCGAACTCGGCTACACCTTC. Its translation: CASSEGGRELGYTF.

J is TRBJ2-2 and V is TRBV18; D gene unclear. Germline V CDR1 and CDR2: KGHSH, LQKENI. This CDR3 region has 14 residues. Trimming took 4 bases from V and 0 from J, leaving 6 bases between them. The DNA of the CDR3 is TGTGCCAGCTCACGGGGATCGAACACCGGGGAGCTGTTTTTT. Protein: CASSRGSNTGELFF.

This clone came up once. This chain connects TRBV6-2 or TRBV6-3 to TRBJ1-5; D remains unclear. CDR3 length: 14 residues. From germline, CDR1 is MNHEY and CDR2 SVGEGT. V lost 6 bases to trimming and J lost 7 bases, with 16 bases between them. The CDR3 DNA is TGTGCCAGCAGCCCCTCTTGGGGAACCCAGCCCCAGCATTTT. The encoded protein is CASSPSWGTQPQHF.

This rearrangement joins TRBV7-6 to TRBJ2-7; no definite D call. Germline V lookup: CDR1 SGHVS, CDR2 FNYEAQ. Trimming took off 1 base at V and 3 bases at J, with 13 bases between the two ends. The CDR3 has 15 residues. In DNA form, the CDR3 reads TGTGCCAGCAGCTTAGGCGCTGGAGCCTTCTACGAGCAGTACTTC. This sequence encodes CASSLGAGAFYEQYF.

This sequence joins TRBV5-1 and TRBJ2-3, with 7 bases fitting TRBD1. Germline V CDR1 and CDR2: SGHRS, YFSETQ. Trimming at V came to 4 bases and at J to 1 base, leaving 12 bases not matched to a gene. This CDR3 region has 17 residues. The CDR3 spells CASSLRRSGGGTDTQYF. The CDR3 DNA reads TGCGCCAGCAGCCTTCGTAGGTCAGGGGGTGGCACAGATACGCAGTATTTT. Full variable domain (rest looked up from reference TRBV5-1 and TRBJ2-3): KAGVTQTPRYLIKTRGQQVTLSCSPISGHRSVSWYQQTPGQGLQFLFEYFSETQRNKGNFPGRFSGRQFSNSRSEMNVSTLELGDSALYLCASSLRRSGGGTDTQYFGPGTRLTVL.

The CDR3 is CASSQLLNYGYTF. The CDR3 DNA reads TGTGCCAGCAGCCAGTTACTTAACTATGGCTACACCTTC. The V and J genes are TRBV6-5 and TRBJ1-2; no definite D call. The CDR3 is 13 residues long. Germline assignment: CDR1 MNHEY and CDR2 SVGAGI. Trimming removed 6 bases from V and 1 base from J, with 9 bases in between.

This CDR3 is CASSYGADRGGEQYF. The CDR3 DNA reads TGTGCCAGCAGTTACGGGGCCGACAGGGGGGGAGAGCAGTACTTC. The V call is TRBV6-5, the J call TRBJ2-7; 9 bases match TRBD1. The CDR3 consists of 15 residues. V lost 2 bases, J lost 7 bases, and 9 bases stayed unmatched. In germline, CDR1 is MNHEY, CDR2 SVGAGI.

This chain joins TRBV5-5 and TRBJ1-1, with D possibly TRBD1 on 5 matching bases. The CDR3 covers 14 residues. Germline lookup yields CDR1 SGHKS and CDR2 YYEKEE (reference sequence). Trimming left V 4 bases short and J 1 base short, with 11 bases between. CDR3 in DNA: TGTGCCAGCAGCCGGACGACAGCGAACACTGAAGCTTTCTTT. Protein: CASSRTTANTEAFF.

The gene calls are TRBV7-9 and TRBJ1-5; D possibly corresponds to TRBD1 (5 bases). V gave up 4 bases and J gave up 3 bases, with 16 bases separating them. Germline lookup yields CDR1 SEHNR and CDR2 FQNEAQ (reference sequence). There are 16 residues in the CDR3. This chain's CDR3 is CASSSSMGGVNQPQHF. The DNA of the CDR3 is TGTGCCAGCAGCTCCTCGATGGGGGGAGTCAATCAGCCCCAGCATTTT.

The chain links TRBV4-1 to TRBJ1-2; 7 nucleotides match TRBD1. The junction had 11 bases not matched to a gene; V was cut back by 2 bases and J by 8 bases. Per the germline V gene, CDR1 is MGHRA and CDR2 is YSYEKL. The CDR3 is 15 amino acids. The CDR3 region has the DNA TGCGCCAGCAGCCAAACCCGGGACAGCGATGGAGGCTACACCTTC. The encoded protein is CASSQTRDSDGGYTF.

The gene calls are TRBV6-1 and TRBJ2-5; 8 bases agree with TRBD2. Germline V gene lookup returns CDR1 MNHNS and CDR2 SASEGT. Trimming cost V 0 bases and J 6 bases; bases outside gene matches: 9. CDR3 length: 16 residues. CDR3 region: CASSEALAGGLKTQYF. CDR3 sequence (DNA): TGTGCCAGCAGTGAAGCGCTAGCGGGTGGGCTAAAGACCCAGTACTTC.

This clone was counted between two and nine times. The rearrangement joins TRBV18 to TRBJ2-7; 8 bases are shared with TRBD2. This CDR3 spans 16 amino acids. Germline-derived CDR1 and CDR2 are KGHSH and LQKENI. Trimming removed 0 bases from V and 5 bases from J; junction bases left unmatched: 9. In DNA form, the CDR3 reads TGTGCCAGCTCACCACCTTCACCGGGAGGGCTCAACGAGCAGTACTTC. Amino acids: CASSPPSPGGLNEQYF.

The chain couples TRBV19 to TRBJ1-4, with D maybe TRBD1 (6 bases). The germline gives CDR1 LNHDA, CDR2 SQIVND (reference sequence). This CDR3 spans 15 amino acids. The V end lost 4 bases, the J end lost 6 bases, and 15 bases lay between the germline ends. The CDR3 DNA reads TGTGCCAGTAGTAATCGACAGGTTCGGGATGAAAAACTGTTTTTT. Translation gives CASSNRQVRDEKLFF.

The chain uses TRBV4-2 and TRBJ1-1; 7 bases line up with TRBD1. V lost 1 base, J lost 4 bases, and 9 bases stayed unmatched. The CDR3 totals 16 residues. Germline-derived CDR1 and CDR2 are LGHNA and YNFKEQ. CDR3 protein: CASSQAPQGVGTEAFF. The CDR3, as DNA: TGTGCCAGCAGCCAAGCCCCCCAGGGGGTAGGCACTGAAGCTTTCTTT.

The chain recombines TRBV5-1 with TRBJ1-1; D possibly corresponds to TRBD1 (6 bases). CDR3 length: 16 residues. V was trimmed by 0 bases and J by 6 bases, leaving 18 bases between them. Germline V gene sequence: CDR1 SGHRS, CDR2 YFSETQ. As DNA, the CDR3 is TGCGCCAGCAGCTTGGGAATGGGGGGCATCGGGGCTGAAGCTTTCTTT. It codes for CASSLGMGGIGAEAFF. Full variable domain (rest looked up from reference TRBV5-1 and TRBJ1-1): KAGVTQTPRYLIKTRGQQVTLSCSPISGHRSVSWYQQTPGQGLQFLFEYFSETQRNKGNFPGRFSGRQFSNSRSEMNVSTLELGDSALYLCASSLGMGGIGAEAFFGQGTRLTVV.

The chain couples TRBV5-1 to TRBJ2-1; TRBD2 aligns across 15 bases. The length of the CDR3 is 19 residues. The V gene end was trimmed by 2 bases and the J gene end by 3 bases; junction bases not matched to a gene: 9. CDR1 is SGHRS and CDR2 is YFSETQ in the germline V gene. The CDR3 bases are TGCGCCAGCAGCTTCACGGGACTAGCGGGAGGTGGGCTCTACAATGAGCAGTTCTTC. Protein product: CASSFTGLAGGGLYNEQFF. The full variable domain, with the rest looked up from reference TRBV5-1 and TRBJ2-1, is KAGVTQTPRYLIKTRGQQVTLSCSPISGHRSVSWYQQTPGQGLQFLFEYFSETQRNKGNFPGRFSGRQFSNSRSEMNVSTLELGDSALYLCASSFTGLAGGGLYNEQFFGPGTRLTVL.

This clone was seen only once. As DNA, the CDR3 is TGTGCCAGCAGTTACCCTGGACTAGCGGTCTACGAGCAGTACTTC. Its protein product is CASSYPGLAVYEQYF. The genes are TRBV6-2 or TRBV6-3 and TRBJ2-7; 10 bases are a match to TRBD2. J gave up 3 bases and V 2 bases, and 4 bases lay outside the gene matches. There are 15 residues in the CDR3. In germline, CDR1 is MNHEY, CDR2 SVGEGT.

This chain joins TRBV12-3 or TRBV12-4 and TRBJ1-2, with TRBD1 matching 8 bases. V lost 6 bases, J lost 6 bases, and 6 bases stayed unmatched. The CDR3 sequence is 13 residues long. The CDR3 DNA sequence: TGTGCCAGCAGCTCTCAGGGGGCCGATGGCTACACCTTC. It encodes CASSSQGADGYTF.

The rearrangement joins TRBV5-5 to TRBJ2-7; 10 nucleotides align to TRBD2. The CDR3 sequence is 11 residues long. Per the germline V gene, CDR1 is SGHKS and CDR2 is YYEKEE (reference sequence). J lost 11 bases, V lost 6 bases, and 5 bases had no gene match. This chain's CDR3 is CASNLAGVEYF. CDR3 in DNA: TGTGCCAGCAACCTAGCGGGAGTAGAGTACTTC.

In its sample, this clone was seen once. The chain links TRBV4-1 to TRBJ2-7; 10 nucleotides align to TRBD2. This CDR3 spans 19 amino acids. V dropped 3 bases and J dropped 7; count of bases not matched to a gene: 21. Germline CDR1 MGHRA, CDR2 YSYEKL. In DNA, the CDR3 is TGCGCCAGCAGCCAGCATCCCGGGTTAGCGGGAGGACCCACCGATGAGCAGTACTTC. It is translated as CASSQHPGLAGGPTDEQYF.

CDR3 bases: TGTGCCAGCAGTCGACAGCCCTACGAGCAGTACTTC. Its protein is CASSRQPYEQYF. The chain recombines TRBV6-2 or TRBV6-3 with TRBJ2-7; D is possibly TRBD1 (5 bases). The CDR3 length is 12 residues. Trimming removed 5 bases from V and 2 bases from J, with 7 bases in between. Germline lookup yields CDR1 MNHEY and CDR2 SVGEGT.